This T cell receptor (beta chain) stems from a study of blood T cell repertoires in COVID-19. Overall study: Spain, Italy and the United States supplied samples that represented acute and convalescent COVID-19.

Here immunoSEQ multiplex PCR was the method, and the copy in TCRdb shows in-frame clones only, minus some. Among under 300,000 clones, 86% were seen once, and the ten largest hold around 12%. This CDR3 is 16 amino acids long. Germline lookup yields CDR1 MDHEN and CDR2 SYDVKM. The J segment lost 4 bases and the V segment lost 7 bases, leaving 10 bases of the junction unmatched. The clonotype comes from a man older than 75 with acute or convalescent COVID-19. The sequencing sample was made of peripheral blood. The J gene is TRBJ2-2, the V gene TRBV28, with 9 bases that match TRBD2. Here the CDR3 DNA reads TGTGCCAGCAATTTGAGTCTAGCGGGAAGCACCGGGGAGCTGTTTTTT. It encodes CASNLSLAGSTGELFF. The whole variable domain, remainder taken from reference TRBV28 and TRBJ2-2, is DVKVTQSSRYLVKRTGEKVFLECVQDMDHENMFWYRQDPGLGLRLIYFSYDVKMKEKGDIPEGYSVSREKKERFSLILESASTNQTSMYLCASNLSLAGSTGELFFGEGSRLTVL.